This T cell receptor beta chain was captured by sequencing in a study of shared T cell receptors in the human thymus. Germline trimming cut 1 base from V and 2 bases from J; bases unmatched to any gene: 15. Per the germline V gene, CDR1 is MGHRA and CDR2 is YSYEKL. The CDR3 sequence is 19 residues long. A single count supports this clone. Measured with immunoSEQ multiplex PCR; TCRdb has only the in-frame clones, and not every one. The table has roughly 550,000 clones, more than 75% seen once; the top ten hold more than 0.01%. These data were also reused for a study on human thymus T cells. That paper states: Thymus was obtained from resections taken during corrective heart surgery.

The sequence was collected from a boy in the first two years of life with a congenital heart defect. The rearrangement links TRBV4-1 to TRBJ2-5; 8 bases fit TRBD2. Sequences were obtained from thymocytes. CDR3 amino acids: CASSQGRAGEEGRQETQYF. Written as DNA, the CDR3 is TGCGCCAGCAGCCAAGGAAGAGCGGGAGAGGAAGGAAGACAAGAGACCCAGTACTTC.